The rows below give T cell receptor beta chains drawn from one sample of a study of blood T cell repertoires in COVID-19. Here immunoSEQ multiplex PCR was the method, and the copy in TCRdb shows in-frame clones only, minus some. Here the sample spans about 170,000 clones, about 86% being singletons. What was sequenced was peripheral blood. The origin of the receptors is a woman aged 70 to 79 who had recovered from COVID-19. The CDR3 runs from the conserved cysteine through the conserved F or W. A D gene is named only where the DNA matches it firmly. Rows may omit the clone size; those that give it use once, few, many or a size class.

J gene: TRBJ1-2
clone size: -
V gene: TRBV19
D gene: TRBD1
CDR3 DNA: TGTGCCAGTAGTACTCGACGATCGGGACAGGGCCAGGGTGGCTACACCTTC
CDR3 protein: CASSTRRSGQGQGGYTF

J gene: TRBJ1-1
clone size: -
V gene: TRBV30
D gene: -
CDR3 DNA: TGTGCCTGGACTCCGCACATGAACACTGAAGCTTTCTTT
CDR3 protein: CAWTPHMNTEAFF

J gene: TRBJ2-5
clone size: -
V gene: TRBV19
D gene: TRBD2
CDR3 DNA: TGTGCCAGTAGTATTAGCGGGAGTGGAAGGGCCCAGTACTTC
CDR3 protein: CASSISGSGRAQYF

J gene: TRBJ2-7
clone size: -
V gene: TRBV28
D gene: -
CDR3 DNA: TGTGCCAGCAGTTTACCAGGGTTTGAGGTATTGCGCGAGCAGTACTTC
CDR3 protein: CASSLPGFEVLREQYF

J gene: TRBJ1-3
clone size: few
V gene: TRBV10-3
D gene: -
CDR3 DNA: TGTGCCATCAGGGGGGGGGACTCTGGAAACACCATATATTTT
CDR3 protein: CAIRGGDSGNTIYF

J gene: TRBJ2-5
clone size: -
V gene: TRBV21-1
D gene: -
CDR3 DNA: TGTGCCAGTCCCCTGGGCGCGCAACAAGAGACCCAGTACTTC
CDR3 protein: CASPLGAQQETQYF

J gene: TRBJ2-7
clone size: -
V gene: TRBV4-2
D gene: -
CDR3 DNA: TGTGCCAGCAGCCAAGGGGCCCTAATTTCACAGTTCTCCTACGAGCAGTACTTC
CDR3 protein: CASSQGALISQFSYEQYF

J gene: TRBJ1-1
clone size: -
V gene: TRBV5-4
D gene: -
CDR3 DNA: TGTGCCAGCAGCTTGGACCCTACAGGCCTTAACGGGGCTTTCTTT
CDR3 protein: CASSLDPTGLNGAFF

J gene: TRBJ1-1
clone size: -
V gene: TRBV7-3
D gene: -
CDR3 DNA: TGTGCCAGCAGCTTGAGGCCGGGGGCTGAAGCTTTCTTT
CDR3 protein: CASSLRPGAEAFF

J gene: TRBJ2-5
clone size: -
V gene: TRBV7-5
D gene: -
CDR3 DNA: TGTGTCAGAAGCCTGGGGCTAGCGGGAGAATGGGAGACCCAGTACTTC
CDR3 protein: CVRSLGLAGEWETQYF

J gene: TRBJ1-1
clone size: once
V gene: TRBV1
D gene: -
CDR3 DNA: TGCACCAGCAACCGAACCGGGACAGAGAACACTGAAGCTTTCTTT
CDR3 protein: CTSNRTGTENTEAFF

J gene: TRBJ2-1
clone size: -
V gene: TRBV6-2/TRBV6-3
D gene: TRBD2
CDR3 DNA: TGTGCCAGCAGCCTTAGCGGGAGGTCCTACAATGAGCAGTTCTTC
CDR3 protein: CASSLSGRSYNEQFF

J gene: TRBJ1-2
clone size: -
V gene: TRBV6-2/TRBV6-3
D gene: -
CDR3 DNA: TGTGCCAGCAGTTCGGGCAGGGCCTATGGCTACACCTTC
CDR3 protein: CASSSGRAYGYTF

J gene: TRBJ2-1
clone size: -
V gene: TRBV7-3
D gene: TRBD2
CDR3 DNA: TGTGCCAGCAGCTTAGGCGCACTAGCGGAGTTCAACAATGAGCAGTTCTTC
CDR3 protein: CASSLGALAEFNNEQFF

J gene: TRBJ1-3
clone size: many
V gene: TRBV4-2
D gene: TRBD1
CDR3 DNA: TGTGCCAGCAGCCAAGACGGGCGCTTTACAGGGGGCCGAGCTGGAAACACCATATATTTT
CDR3 protein: CASSQDGRFTGGRAGNTIYF

J gene: TRBJ1-1
clone size: -
V gene: TRBV7-9
D gene: -
CDR3 DNA: TGTGCCGGTGATCTGGGGGGCACTGAAGCTTTCTTT
CDR3 protein: CAGDLGGTEAFF

J gene: TRBJ1-3
clone size: -
V gene: TRBV28
D gene: TRBD1
CDR3 DNA: TGTGCCAGCAGTCCCCCGGGACAGAACTCTGGAAACACCATATATTTT
CDR3 protein: CASSPPGQNSGNTIYF

J gene: TRBJ1-2
clone size: -
V gene: TRBV5-1
D gene: -
CDR3 DNA: TGCGCCAGCAGCATGACAGGTGCCAACTATGGCTACACCTTC
CDR3 protein: CASSMTGANYGYTF

J gene: TRBJ2-5
clone size: -
V gene: TRBV9
D gene: TRBD1
CDR3 DNA: TGTGCCAGCAGCGTTGGACAGGGGGACTACCAAGAGACCCAGTACTTC
CDR3 protein: CASSVGQGDYQETQYF

J gene: TRBJ2-5
clone size: -
V gene: TRBV5-8
D gene: -
CDR3 DNA: TGTGCCAGCAGCTTGGAAGGAGGAGGCATGATACCGACCCAGTACTTC
CDR3 protein: CASSLEGGGMIPTQYF

J gene: TRBJ1-1
clone size: -
V gene: TRBV15
D gene: TRBD1
CDR3 DNA: TGTGCCACCAGCAGAGGGGGGGACAGCACTGAAGCTTTCTTT
CDR3 protein: CATSRGGDSTEAFF

J gene: TRBJ1-2
clone size: -
V gene: TRBV12-5
D gene: -
CDR3 DNA: TGTGCTAGTGGTGTGTCGGCTAACTATGGCTACACCTTC
CDR3 protein: CASGVSANYGYTF

J gene: TRBJ2-1
clone size: -
V gene: TRBV4-1
D gene: -
CDR3 DNA: TGCGCCAGCAGCCAGGGGGGGCAGTCCCACAATGAGCAGTTCTTC
CDR3 protein: CASSQGGQSHNEQFF

J gene: TRBJ2-1
clone size: -
V gene: TRBV6-6
D gene: TRBD2
CDR3 DNA: TGTGCCAGCACCAGCGGGAACCCTCAGTTCTTC
CDR3 protein: CASTSGNPQFF

J gene: TRBJ2-1
clone size: -
V gene: TRBV3-1/TRBV3-2
D gene: TRBD1
CDR3 DNA: TGTGCCAGCAGCCAACCGGACAGGGGGCTGGATGAGCAGTTCTTC
CDR3 protein: CASSQPDRGLDEQFF

J gene: TRBJ2-2
clone size: -
V gene: TRBV6-2/TRBV6-3
D gene: -
CDR3 DNA: TGTGCCAGCAGTAGAGGGTTGAACACCGGGGAGCTGTTTTTT
CDR3 protein: CASSRGLNTGELFF

J gene: TRBJ1-1
clone size: -
V gene: TRBV2
D gene: TRBD1
CDR3 DNA: TGTGCCAGCAGTGCGGGGACAGGGCCGAGTTCGGAAGCTTTCTTT
CDR3 protein: CASSAGTGPSSEAFF

J gene: TRBJ2-7
clone size: -
V gene: TRBV27
D gene: -
CDR3 DNA: TGTGCCAGCCTAGCCCGGGACACGGACTCCTACGAGCAGTACTTC
CDR3 protein: CASLARDTDSYEQYF

J gene: TRBJ2-7
clone size: -
V gene: TRBV7-2
D gene: -
CDR3 DNA: TGTGCCAGCAGCCCTTATGGGGGCAAGGGCGAGGAGCAGTACTTC
CDR3 protein: CASSPYGGKGEEQYF

J gene: TRBJ2-3
clone size: -
V gene: TRBV30
D gene: TRBD2
CDR3 DNA: TGTGCCTGGAGTGTGCTAGCGGGAGTCAGAGATACGCAGTATTTT
CDR3 protein: CAWSVLAGVRDTQYF

J gene: TRBJ2-1
clone size: -
V gene: TRBV6-5
D gene: TRBD2
CDR3 DNA: TGTGCCAGCAGCGGGGGGGGCGGGACCCCTCCCGTAGTCTTC
CDR3 protein: CASSGGGGTPPVVF

J gene: TRBJ2-7
clone size: -
V gene: TRBV11-2
D gene: TRBD1
CDR3 DNA: TGTGCCAGCAGATCAGACCGACAGGGCGTCGGCGAGCAGTACTTC
CDR3 protein: CASRSDRQGVGEQYF

J gene: TRBJ1-2
clone size: -
V gene: TRBV7-3
D gene: -
CDR3 DNA: TGTGCCAGCAGCCCAGGCCTTCGGACAGATGGCTACACCTTC
CDR3 protein: CASSPGLRTDGYTF

J gene: TRBJ1-1
clone size: once
V gene: TRBV5-1
D gene: TRBD1
CDR3 DNA: TGCGCCAGCAGCTTCACAACAGGGGACACTGAAGCTTTCTTT
CDR3 protein: CASSFTTGDTEAFF

J gene: TRBJ2-1
clone size: -
V gene: TRBV5-1
D gene: TRBD2
CDR3 DNA: TGCGCCAGCAGCTTGGATGAGTCTAGCGGCTACAATGAGCAGTTCTTC
CDR3 protein: CASSLDESSGYNEQFF

J gene: TRBJ1-4
clone size: -
V gene: TRBV7-9
D gene: -
CDR3 DNA: TGTGCCAGCAGCTCTTCAGGGGCTAATGAAAAACTGTTTTTT
CDR3 protein: CASSSSGANEKLFF

J gene: TRBJ1-2
clone size: once
V gene: TRBV5-8
D gene: -
CDR3 DNA: TGTGCCAGCAGCTGGGACAAGAACTATGGCTACACCTTC
CDR3 protein: CASSWDKNYGYTF

J gene: TRBJ1-1
clone size: -
V gene: TRBV19
D gene: TRBD1
CDR3 DNA: TGTGCCAGTACGCACCGGGACAGGGCGGACACTGAAGCTTTCTTT
CDR3 protein: CASTHRDRADTEAFF

J gene: TRBJ2-1
clone size: once
V gene: TRBV7-3
D gene: -
CDR3 DNA: TGTGCCAGCAGCTTAACGGGCCGCGAGCAGTTCTTC
CDR3 protein: CASSLTGREQFF

J gene: TRBJ1-4
clone size: -
V gene: TRBV5-6
D gene: -
CDR3 DNA: TGTGCCAGCAGCTTGGGGCAGGCCTTGGGAAAACTGTTTTTT
CDR3 protein: CASSLGQALGKLFF

J gene: TRBJ2-2
clone size: -
V gene: TRBV29-1
D gene: TRBD2
CDR3 DNA: TGCAGCGTTGCCGGGACTAGTCTTTCCGGGGAGCTGTTTTTT
CDR3 protein: CSVAGTSLSGELFF

J gene: TRBJ2-7
clone size: -
V gene: TRBV5-1
D gene: -
CDR3 DNA: TGCGCCAGCACACCAGGAGGTGAGACCTACGAGCAGTACTTC
CDR3 protein: CASTPGGETYEQYF

J gene: TRBJ2-7
clone size: -
V gene: TRBV7-9
D gene: TRBD2
CDR3 DNA: TGTGCCAGCAGCCCGACTAGCGGAACCTACGAGCAGTACTTC
CDR3 protein: CASSPTSGTYEQYF

J gene: TRBJ1-3
clone size: -
V gene: TRBV4-3
D gene: TRBD1
CDR3 DNA: TGCGCCAGCAGCCGGCAGACAGGGCCCTCTGGAAACACCATATATTTT
CDR3 protein: CASSRQTGPSGNTIYF

J gene: TRBJ2-1
clone size: -
V gene: TRBV9
D gene: TRBD2
CDR3 DNA: TGTGCCAGCAGCCCAAGAGGGGACCCGGGGGGCAATGAGCAGTTCTTC
CDR3 protein: CASSPRGDPGGNEQFF

J gene: TRBJ1-5
clone size: few
V gene: TRBV28
D gene: -
CDR3 DNA: TGTGCCAGCACAGTACGCAATCAGCCCCAGCATTTT
CDR3 protein: CASTVRNQPQHF

J gene: TRBJ2-7
clone size: -
V gene: TRBV5-5
D gene: TRBD1
CDR3 DNA: TGTGCCAGCAGCTCGAGTGGACAGGGACCCTACGAGCAGTACTTC
CDR3 protein: CASSSSGQGPYEQYF

J gene: TRBJ2-1
clone size: -
V gene: TRBV19
D gene: -
CDR3 DNA: TGTGCCAGTAGAACCCCTAGTTCCCACAATGAGCAGTTCTTC
CDR3 protein: CASRTPSSHNEQFF